This TCR beta chain was captured in a study of graft-versus-host responses after intestinal transplantation. Repertoires were generated with immunoSEQ multiplex PCR, while TCRdb's copy carries only in-frame clones and drops some. Counted here are roughly 97,000 clones, roughly 91% occurring once; the ten biggest clones make up roughly 0.17%. To note about this clone: What it binds is not known.

Germline V gene data show CDR1 as LNHNV and CDR2 as YYDKDF (reference sequence). CDR3 length equals 16 residues. Trimming stripped 0 bases from V and 2 bases from J, with 10 bases between. The chain is built from TRBV15 and TRBJ1-4, with D maybe TRBD1 (6 bases). This TCR derives from a human donor who was the organ donor for an intestinal transplant. The sequencing used unstimulated CD4+ T cells sorted from spleen or lymph node cells, collected before transplant. The CDR3 protein is CATSRDRQATNEKLFF. The CDR3 coding sequence is TGTGCCACCAGCAGAGATCGACAGGCGACTAATGAAAAACTGTTTTTT. The variable domain in full, with the rest retrieved from reference TRBV15 and TRBJ1-4, is DAMVIQNPRYQVTQFGKPVTLSCSQTLNHNVMYWYQQKSSQAPKLLFHYYDKDFNNEADTPDNFQSRRPNTSFCFLDIRSPGLGDTAMYLCATSRDRQATNEKLFFGSGTQLSVL.